Listed below are T cell receptor beta chains from one sample, sequenced in a study of T cell responses to AZD1222 COVID-19 vaccine. Assay: immunoSEQ multiplex PCR; the TCRdb copy retains only in-frame clones and omits some. The sample has about 200,000 clones; approximately 89% are singletons. This specimen was peripheral blood, taken 28 days after the second AZD1222 dose. These receptors all stem from an adult who received the AZD1222 COVID-19 vaccine. Each CDR3 is given with its conserved first and last residue. D genes are given only for firm matches. Some rows mark clone size as missing; the rest say once, few, many or name a class of expanded clone.

v_call,j_call,clone_size,d_call,cdr3_nt,cdr3_aa
TRBV4-3,TRBJ1-1,NA,NA,TGCGCCAGCAGCCAAGGAGGGGTGGCCACTGAAGCTTTCTTT,CASSQGGVATEAFF
TRBV9,TRBJ1-1,NA,NA,TGTGCCACCCGGGTCCAGAACCAGAACACTGAAGCTTTCTTT,CATRVQNQNTEAFF
TRBV19,TRBJ1-5,NA,TRBD1,TGTGCCAGTAGTAGCGGGACAGCTAATCAGCCCCAGCATTTT,CASSSGTANQPQHF
TRBV6-2/TRBV6-3,TRBJ2-6,NA,NA,TGTGCCAGCAGTTCTGGGCCCCGTGGGGCCAACGTCCTGACTTTC,CASSSGPRGANVLTF
TRBV5-1,TRBJ2-7,NA,TRBD2,TGCGCCAGCAGCTTGGCTGGGTTTAGCGGGAGGGCCTTATCCTACGAGCAGTACTTC,CASSLAGFSGRALSYEQYF
TRBV12-3/TRBV12-4,TRBJ2-3,NA,NA,TGTGCCAGCAGCCCGTATAGCCGGGATACGCAGTATTTT,CASSPYSRDTQYF
TRBV5-8,TRBJ1-5,few,NA,TGTGCCAGCAGCCTCGGGACGCTATTAAATCAGCCCCAGCATTTT,CASSLGTLLNQPQHF
TRBV18,TRBJ2-7,NA,TRBD1,TGTGCCAGCTCACCGGGACAGGGAGCCTACGAGCAGTACTTC,CASSPGQGAYEQYF
TRBV28,TRBJ1-1,NA,NA,TGTGCCAGCACCAGGCGCTCGGGTGAAGCTTTCTTT,CASTRRSGEAFF
TRBV28,TRBJ2-3,NA,NA,TGTGCCAGCAGTGCCCCCTCGAAGGCTACGCAGTATTTT,CASSAPSKATQYF
TRBV3-1/TRBV3-2,TRBJ2-5,NA,NA,TGTGCCAGCAGCCGTAGGGGGCAAGAGACCCAGTACTTC,CASSRRGQETQYF
TRBV5-1,TRBJ2-5,many,NA,TGCGCCAGCAGCTTCCGGGATCAAGAGACCCAGTACTTC,CASSFRDQETQYF
TRBV11-3,TRBJ2-7,NA,TRBD2,TGTGCCAGCAGCCGGTTAGCGGGAATCTACGAGCAGTACTTC,CASSRLAGIYEQYF
TRBV2,TRBJ1-5,NA,NA,TGTGCCAGCAGTGAGGTGACTCTAACCCGGGATGGCAATCAGCCCCAGCATTTT,CASSEVTLTRDGNQPQHF
TRBV4-3,TRBJ2-2,once,NA,TGCGCCAGCAGCCAAGACAGGAACACCGGGGAGCTGTTTTTT,CASSQDRNTGELFF
TRBV5-1,TRBJ1-6,NA,TRBD1,TGCGCCAGCAGCTTGGAAGTTTGGGACAGCTTCGTTTATAATTCACCCCTCCACTTT,CASSLEVWDSFVYNSPLHF
TRBV7-9,TRBJ2-7,few,NA,TGTGCCAGCAGCTTAGGAAGGGGGAAAACCTACGAGCAGTACTTC,CASSLGRGKTYEQYF
TRBV20-1,TRBJ1-1,once,NA,TGCAGTGCTCCGGGCCATGAAGCTTTCTTT,CSAPGHEAFF
TRBV10-3,TRBJ2-2,NA,NA,TGTGCCATCAGTGACTCACACAGGGCCTCCGGGGAGCTGTTTTTT,CAISDSHRASGELFF
TRBV7-3,TRBJ2-1,NA,NA,TGTGCCAGCAGCTTGGCGGGAACCTACAATGAGCAGTTCTTC,CASSLAGTYNEQFF
TRBV5-4,TRBJ2-5,NA,NA,TGTGCCAGCAGCCAGGACCCAACCGCAGAGACCCAGTACTTC,CASSQDPTAETQYF
TRBV10-3,TRBJ1-2,once,NA,TGTGCCATCAGTGGGAGCCCGAGGTATGGCTACACCTTC,CAISGSPRYGYTF
TRBV7-3,TRBJ2-1,once,NA,TGTGCCAGCAGCTTAAGTGGGAGACAAAACAATGAGCAGTTCTTC,CASSLSGRQNNEQFF
TRBV3-1/TRBV3-2,TRBJ2-6,NA,NA,TGTGCCAGCAGCCGCTCGGACAGCTCTGGGGCCAACGTCCTGACTTTC,CASSRSDSSGANVLTF
TRBV11-2,TRBJ2-1,NA,NA,TGTGCCAGCAGCTTTATGACAGATTACAATGAGCAGTTCTTC,CASSFMTDYNEQFF
TRBV18,TRBJ1-1,NA,NA,TGTGCCAGCTCCCGGGATTTGAACACTGAAGCTTTCTTT,CASSRDLNTEAFF
TRBV19,TRBJ1-1,NA,NA,TGTGCCAGTAGTATGGGCATGAACACTGAAGCTTTCTTT,CASSMGMNTEAFF
TRBV3-1/TRBV3-2,TRBJ1-3,few,NA,TGTGCCAGCAGCCAGTTATCCGGGACGGACCGAAACACCATATATTTT,CASSQLSGTDRNTIYF
TRBV5-1,TRBJ1-2,NA,NA,TGCGCCAGCAGCCCGACCGGGGCCCCGACTGACTATGGCTACACCTTC,CASSPTGAPTDYGYTF
TRBV3-1/TRBV3-2,TRBJ1-3,NA,NA,TGTGCCAGCAGCCAAGAGGGAAGCATTGGAAACACCATATATTTT,CASSQEGSIGNTIYF
TRBV28,TRBJ2-1,once,NA,TGTGCCAGCAGTTTTAGTCTTGGGCACAATGAGCAGTTCTTC,CASSFSLGHNEQFF
TRBV14,TRBJ1-2,once,NA,TGTGCCAGCAGCCAAGATATATCAAGAGGATTCTATGGCTACACCTTC,CASSQDISRGFYGYTF
TRBV6-5,TRBJ2-1,NA,NA,TGTGCCACCACCCGGGGCACTGAGCAGTTCTTC,CATTRGTEQFF
TRBV3-1/TRBV3-2,TRBJ1-4,NA,NA,TGTGCCAGCAGCCAATTTAATGACCGGGCGAATGAAAAACTGTTTTTT,CASSQFNDRANEKLFF
TRBV9,TRBJ2-1,NA,TRBD2,TGTGCCAGCACCGGACCTAGCGGGAGTCTTAATGAGCAGTTCTTC,CASTGPSGSLNEQFF
TRBV7-9,TRBJ1-4,NA,NA,TGTGCCAGCAGCCTCCCACTGGCAGGGGTCGAGCTGTTTTTT,CASSLPLAGVELFF